This is a list of T cell receptor beta chains from one sample in a study of T-cell reconstitution after alpha-beta-depleted transplantation in children. TCRdb processed the PCR reads anew with MiXCR; each CDR3 protein has one entry. This sample carries approximately 980,000 distinct CDR3 sequences, under 30% of them seen once, and the ten largest clones take roughly 31%. The sample here was PBMCs, mostly from graft donor cells, taken 360 days after TCRalphabeta/CD19-depleted stem cell transplant. Every receptor here comes from a boy under two years old who had a stem cell transplant for SCID, so the T cells may come from the graft donor. CDR3s include the opening cysteine and the closing phenylalanine or tryptophan. A D gene is named only where the DNA matches it firmly. A row's size may be missing; if present it is once, few, many or a size class.

D gene,V gene,J gene,clone size,CDR3 protein,CDR3 DNA
.,TRBV2,TRBJ2-1,.,CASSVFRGAYNEQFF,TGTGCCAGCAGTGTTTTTCGGGGGGCATACAATGAGCAGTTCTTC
.,TRBV12-3/TRBV12-4,TRBJ2-5,many,CASSLVGGPETQYF,TGTGCCAGCAGTTTAGTGGGGGGGCCAGAGACCCAGTACTTC
.,TRBV2,TRBJ2-7,.,CASMTSASSSYEQYF,TGTGCCAGCATGACGTCGGCGTCTAGCTCCTACGAGCAGTACTTC
TRBD1,TRBV5-5,TRBJ2-5,few,CASSLVVGTGETQYF,TGTGCCAGCAGCTTGGTCGTAGGGACAGGAGAGACCCAGTACTTC
TRBD2,TRBV7-2,TRBJ2-5,few,CASSLILAGGHETQYF,TGTGCCAGCAGCTTAATCCTCGCGGGGGGGCACGAGACCCAGTACTTC
TRBD1,TRBV6-1,TRBJ1-3,.,CASSHGQGTPGNTIYF,TGTGCCAGCAGCCACGGACAGGGTACCCCTGGAAACACCATATATTTT
.,TRBV5-1,TRBJ2-1,.,CASSSLGGNEQFF,TGCGCCAGCAGCTCCCTAGGGGGGAACGAGCAGTTCTTC
TRBD2,TRBV12-3/TRBV12-4,TRBJ2-3,.,CASSWGAGVANTQYF,TGTGCCAGCAGTTGGGGAGCGGGGGTGGCAAATACGCAGTATTTT
TRBD2,TRBV6-4,TRBJ2-3,.,CASSPAGGIGDTQYF,TGTGCCAGCAGCCCAGCGGGGGGGATTGGAGATACGCAGTATTTT
.,TRBV18,TRBJ2-1,many,CASSGRGGDEQFF,TGTGCCAGCTCAGGTAGGGGCGGAGATGAGCAGTTCTTC
.,TRBV6-5,TRBJ1-4,.,CASSYSWISEKLFF,TGTGCCAGCAGTTACTCGTGGATTTCTGAAAAACTGTTTTTT
.,TRBV20-1,TRBJ2-1,.,CSAPLWGLEQFF,TGCAGTGCTCCCCTGTGGGGACTTGAGCAGTTCTTC
TRBD1,TRBV30,TRBJ2-1,.,CAWRLQGEGDERFF,TGTGCCTGGAGGCTACAGGGGGAAGGGGATGAGCGGTTCTTC
.,TRBV5-5,TRBJ2-1,few,CASSSLGLDEQFF,TGTGCCAGCAGCTCACTCGGGTTGGATGAGCAGTTCTTC
TRBD1,TRBV5-1,TRBJ2-1,.,CASSSRGQGEQFF,TGCGCCAGCAGCTCCAGGGGGCAGGGTGAGCAGTTCTTC
.,TRBV20-1,TRBJ1-4,.,CSASTWAGIPATNEKLFF,TGCAGTGCTAGCACCTGGGCAGGGATCCCGGCAACTAATGAAAAACTGTTTTTT
TRBD2,TRBV7-8,TRBJ2-3,few,CASSFGLGSGDTQYF,TGTGCCAGCAGCTTCGGACTAGGCTCCGGAGATACGCAGTATTTT
.,TRBV12-3/TRBV12-4,TRBJ1-2,.,CASSLERGAAGGYTF,TGTGCCAGCAGTTTAGAGCGGGGAGCGGCAGGGGGCTACACCTTC
.,TRBV7-8,TRBJ1-1,.,CASSPRVMRYEAFF,TGTGCCAGCAGCCCCCGGGTGATGAGGTATGAAGCTTTCTTT